The 5 T cell receptor beta chains listed next were all sequenced from one sample in a study of OX40 agonist ivuxolimab in advanced cancers. The table came from immunoSEQ multiplex PCR; TCRdb's copy has only in-frame clones and leaves some out. The table lists roughly 80,000 clones, about nine tenths of them singletons. Sequences were derived from CD4+ or CD8+ T cells sorted from blood, sampled in a trial of the OX40 agonist ivuxolimab. The receptors shown here come from an adult with an advanced solid tumor such as melanoma, head and neck, liver or kidney cancer.

The V gene is TRBV20-1, the J gene TRBJ1-4; no definite D call. Trimming cost V 6 bases and J 8 bases, with 7 bases left between them. Germline loops: CDR1 DFQATT, CDR2 SNEGSKA (reference sequence). The CDR3 totals 10 residues. CDR3 amino acids: CSAPEEKLFF. In nucleotides, the CDR3 is TGCAGTGCCCCGGAAGAAAAACTGTTTTTT.

The chain employs TRBV9 and TRBJ2-7, with TRBD2 identical over 8 bases. Trimming took 0 bases from V and 6 from J; bases not matched to a gene: 5. Germline V gene data show CDR1 as SGDLS and CDR2 as YYNGEE. This CDR3 is 14 amino acids long. The CDR3 DNA is TGTGCCAGCAGCGTAGCGGGAGGGCCGTCCGAGCAGTACTTC. This gives the protein CASSVAGGPSEQYF.

The chain couples TRBV10-3 to TRBJ2-5; 9 bases align to TRBD1. Germline V gene data show CDR1 as ENHRY and CDR2 as SYGVKD. The CDR3 runs 15 residues. The ends lost 5 bases at V and 1 base at J; junction bases unmatched: 5. The CDR3 reads CAISPGTGIQETQYF. The CDR3 bases are TGTGCCATCAGTCCCGGGACAGGGATCCAAGAGACCCAGTACTTC.

The J gene is TRBJ1-5, the V gene TRBV30, with 8 bases identical to TRBD1. The J segment lost 0 bases and the V segment lost 5 bases, leaving 9 bases of the junction unmatched. This CDR3 has 16 amino acids. CDR1 and CDR2 from the germline V gene are GTSNPN and SVGIG (reference sequence). Here the CDR3 DNA reads TGTGCCTGGGAAACCGGGACAGGAGTTAGCAATCAGCCCCAGCATTTT. Translated: CAWETGTGVSNQPQHF.

The chain is built from TRBV6-1 and TRBJ1-2; 8 nucleotides align to TRBD1. There are 15 residues in the CDR3. J lost 7 bases, V lost 6 bases, and 13 bases had no gene match. Looked up from germline, CDR1 is MNHNS and CDR2 is SASEGT. In DNA, the CDR3 is TGTGCCAGCAGGGAGACCGGGACAGGAGCTTTTGGCTACACCTTC. Residues: CASRETGTGAFGYTF.